This TCR beta chain was sequenced for a study of identical twins. Study conclusions and caveats: Twins shared out-of-frame alpha sequences with excess low generation probability. Zero-insertion analyses might be partly confounded by invariant T cells like MAIT and iNKT.

For this clonotype: The antigen is undetermined.

The V gene's germline CDR1 is SQVTM and CDR2 ANQGSEA. This CDR3 spans 13 amino acids. Trimming pared 7 bases from V and 1 base from J, leaving 12 bases between. Template switching (which added a universal primer site) was used, and cDNA carried unique molecular identifiers. TCRdb redid the calling of the 5' RACE reads with MiXCR, one entry per CDR3 protein. Among approximately 260,000 distinct CDR3 sequences listed, over 11% were seen once. The clonotype originates from a woman younger than 30 in good health. The material sequenced was memory (CD45RO+) T cells sorted from blood. This chain uses TRBV29-1 with TRBJ2-3; D uncertain. The CDR3 coding sequence is TGCAGCGCCCGGTTGTCAGGCACAGATACGCAGTATTTT. It encodes CSARLSGTDTQYF.